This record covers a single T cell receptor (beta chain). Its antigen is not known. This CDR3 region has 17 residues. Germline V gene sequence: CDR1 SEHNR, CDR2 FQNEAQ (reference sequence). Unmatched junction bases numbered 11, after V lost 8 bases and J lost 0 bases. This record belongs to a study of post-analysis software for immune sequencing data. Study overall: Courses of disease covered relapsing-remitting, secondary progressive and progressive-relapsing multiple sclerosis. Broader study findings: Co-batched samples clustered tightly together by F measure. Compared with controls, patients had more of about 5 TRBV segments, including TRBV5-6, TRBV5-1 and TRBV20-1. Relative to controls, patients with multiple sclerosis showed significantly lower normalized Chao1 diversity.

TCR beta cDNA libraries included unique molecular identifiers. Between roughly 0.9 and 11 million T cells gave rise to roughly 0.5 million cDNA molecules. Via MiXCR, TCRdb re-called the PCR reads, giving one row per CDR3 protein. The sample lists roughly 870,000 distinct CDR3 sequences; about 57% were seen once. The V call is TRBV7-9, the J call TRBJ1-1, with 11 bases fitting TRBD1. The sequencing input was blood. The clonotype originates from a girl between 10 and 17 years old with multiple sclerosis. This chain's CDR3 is CASGQGALGNMNTEAFF. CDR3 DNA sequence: TGTGCCAGCGGACAGGGGGCCCTCGGGAATATGAACACTGAAGCTTTCTTT.